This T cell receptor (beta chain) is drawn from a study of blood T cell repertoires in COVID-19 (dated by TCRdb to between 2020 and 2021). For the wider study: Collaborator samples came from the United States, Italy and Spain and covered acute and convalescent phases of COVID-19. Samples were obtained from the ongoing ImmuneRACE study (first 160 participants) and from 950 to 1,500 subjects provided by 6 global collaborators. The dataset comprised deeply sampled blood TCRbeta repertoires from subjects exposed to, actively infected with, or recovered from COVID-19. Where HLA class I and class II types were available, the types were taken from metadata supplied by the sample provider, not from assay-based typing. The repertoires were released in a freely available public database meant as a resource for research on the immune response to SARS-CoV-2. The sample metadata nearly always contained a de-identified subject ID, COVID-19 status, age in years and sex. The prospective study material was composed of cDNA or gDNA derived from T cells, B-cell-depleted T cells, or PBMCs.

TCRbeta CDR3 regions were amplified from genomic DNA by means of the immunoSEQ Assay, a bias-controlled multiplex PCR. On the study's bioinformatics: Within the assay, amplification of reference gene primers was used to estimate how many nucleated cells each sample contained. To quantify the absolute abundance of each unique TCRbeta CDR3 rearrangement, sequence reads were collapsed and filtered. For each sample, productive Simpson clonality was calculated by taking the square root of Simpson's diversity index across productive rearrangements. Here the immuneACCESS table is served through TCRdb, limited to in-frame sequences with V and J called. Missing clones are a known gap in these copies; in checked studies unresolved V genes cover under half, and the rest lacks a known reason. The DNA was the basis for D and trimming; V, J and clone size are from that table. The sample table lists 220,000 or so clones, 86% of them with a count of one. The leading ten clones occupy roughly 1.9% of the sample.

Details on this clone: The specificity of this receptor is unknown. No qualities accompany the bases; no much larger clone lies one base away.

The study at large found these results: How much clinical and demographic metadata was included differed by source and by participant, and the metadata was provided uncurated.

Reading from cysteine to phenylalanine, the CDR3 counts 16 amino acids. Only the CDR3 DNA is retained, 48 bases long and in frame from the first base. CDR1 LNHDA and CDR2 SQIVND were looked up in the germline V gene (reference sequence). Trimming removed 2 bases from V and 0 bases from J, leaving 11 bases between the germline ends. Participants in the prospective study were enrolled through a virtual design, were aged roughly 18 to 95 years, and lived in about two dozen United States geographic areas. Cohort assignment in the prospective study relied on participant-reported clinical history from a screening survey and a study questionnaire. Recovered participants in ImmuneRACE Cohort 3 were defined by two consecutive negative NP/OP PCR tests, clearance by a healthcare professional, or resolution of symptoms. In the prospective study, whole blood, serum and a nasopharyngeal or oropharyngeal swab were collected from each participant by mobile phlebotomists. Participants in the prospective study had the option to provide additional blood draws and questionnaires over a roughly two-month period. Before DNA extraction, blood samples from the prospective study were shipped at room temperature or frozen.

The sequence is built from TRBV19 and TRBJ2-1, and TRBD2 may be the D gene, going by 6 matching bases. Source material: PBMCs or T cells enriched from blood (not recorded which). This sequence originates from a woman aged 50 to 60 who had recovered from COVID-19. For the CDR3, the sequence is CASSIFGGRSYNEQFF. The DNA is TGTGCCAGTAGTATATTCGGGGGTCGCTCCTACAATGAGCAGTTCTTC.